A selection of T cell receptor beta chains follows, all from one sample in a study of cytomegalovirus exposure and HLA in healthy donors. The protocol was immunoSEQ multiplex PCR, while the TCRdb copy is restricted to in-frame clones and leaves out a portion. Of about 60,000 clones listed, 80% are singletons. Sequencing was carried out using PBMCs. The source is a woman in her thirties in good health and CMV-seronegative. Both conserved end residues are part of each CDR3. Only part of the rows carry a size: once, few, many, or a class if the clone is expanded.

TRBV5-4,TRBJ2-2,.,CASSPRVAPNTGELFF
TRBV10-2,TRBJ1-6,.,CASRGRGSDNSPLHF
TRBV28,TRBJ1-1,.,CASSLPLQGNTEAFF
TRBV6-5,TRBJ1-1,few,CASRGTGGPNTEAFF
TRBV30,TRBJ1-4,.,CAWSRQVRNEKLFF
TRBV19,TRBJ1-1,once,CASLTGDSSTEAFF
TRBV6-1,TRBJ1-5,few,CASSEVADSNQPQHF
TRBV29-1,TRBJ2-2,.,CSVKREPLAGELFF
TRBV7-9,TRBJ1-2,.,CASSPSDRTNYGYTF
TRBV5-1,TRBJ2-1,.,CASSSPGLATINEQFF
TRBV9,TRBJ2-7,.,CASSAGDRSSYEQYF
TRBV6-5,TRBJ2-3,once,CASSRTSYSTDTQYF
TRBV21-1,TRBJ2-7,.,CASNMDTILSEQYF